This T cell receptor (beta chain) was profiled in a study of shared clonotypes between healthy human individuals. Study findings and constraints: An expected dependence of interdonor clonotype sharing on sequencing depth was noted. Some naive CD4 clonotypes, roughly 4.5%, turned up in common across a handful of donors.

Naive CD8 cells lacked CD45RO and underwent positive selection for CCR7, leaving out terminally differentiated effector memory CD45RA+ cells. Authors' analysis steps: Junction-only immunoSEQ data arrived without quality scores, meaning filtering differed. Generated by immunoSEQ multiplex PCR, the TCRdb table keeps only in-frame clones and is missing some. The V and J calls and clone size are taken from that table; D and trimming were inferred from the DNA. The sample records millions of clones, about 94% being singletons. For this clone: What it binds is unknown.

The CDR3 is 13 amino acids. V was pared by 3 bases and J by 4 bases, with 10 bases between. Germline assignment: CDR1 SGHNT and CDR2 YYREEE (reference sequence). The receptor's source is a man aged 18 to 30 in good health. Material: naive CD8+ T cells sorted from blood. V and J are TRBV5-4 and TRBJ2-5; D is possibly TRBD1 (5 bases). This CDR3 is CASSSLGPETQYF. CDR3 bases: TGTGCCAGCAGCTCTCTGGGGCCAGAGACCCAGTACTTC.